This passage covers 4 T cell receptor beta chains from one sample sequenced in a study of T-cell memory formation after mild COVID-19. TCRdb fed the 5' RACE reads into MiXCR, producing one record per CDR3 protein. The table includes about 140,000 distinct CDR3 sequences, more than 13% detected once. The specimen was PBMCs or a T cell subset sorted from them (not recorded which). The receptors here all came from an adult woman who had mild COVID-19 (a few samples of this study predate the infection). Cell type and time point are not known.

V gene TRBV3-1 combines with J gene TRBJ1-1, with 9 bases that match TRBD1. Germline V lookup: CDR1 LGHDT, CDR2 YNNKEL (reference sequence). This CDR3 is 17 amino acids long. V gave up 5 bases and J gave up 1 base; unmatched junction bases: 11. The CDR3 region is CASSDRDRALPNTEAFF. Here the CDR3 DNA reads TGTGCCAGCAGCGACAGGGACAGGGCGCTACCGAACACTGAAGCTTTCTTT.

This clonotype came up a few times. The gene calls are TRBV7-8 and TRBJ2-3, with unresolved D. V was shortened by 4 bases and J by 0 bases, with 11 bases between the two germline ends. Germline lookup yields CDR1 SGHVS and CDR2 FQNEAQ. This CDR3 spans 15 amino acids. The chain's CDR3 is CASSSPSDSTDTQYF. The CDR3 nucleotides read TGTGCCAGCAGCTCACCCTCCGATAGCACAGATACGCAGTATTTT.

In its sample, this clonotype was seen a few times. The chain is built from TRBV7-9 and TRBJ2-7; 7 bases agree with TRBD2. CDR1 and CDR2 from the germline V gene are SEHNR and FQNEAQ (reference sequence). Trimming took 4 bases from V and 2 from J; bases not matched to a gene: 8. CDR3 length: 15 residues. In nucleotides, the CDR3 is TGTGCCAGCAGCTCCACCTCCGGGACTACCTACGAGCAGTACTTC. The encoded protein is CASSSTSGTTYEQYF.

This clonotype has a handful of counts. The chain uses TRBV5-1 and TRBJ2-1, with 9 positions matching TRBD2. J was trimmed by 3 bases and V by 0 bases; bases with no gene match: 4. Germline lookup yields CDR1 SGHRS and CDR2 YFSETQ. This CDR3 has 16 amino acids. The CDR3 nucleotides are TGCGCCAGCAGCTTGGTAGCGGGAGAATTCTACAATGAGCAGTTCTTC. Amino acid sequence: CASSLVAGEFYNEQFF.